These 32 T cell receptor beta chains share one sample of origin, sequenced in a study of cytomegalovirus exposure and HLA in healthy donors. Primers included in the PCR were 60 Vbeta and 13 Jbeta primers. TCRdb's table, derived via immunoSEQ multiplex PCR, lists solely in-frame clones and lacks some. The sample contains 130,000 or so clones, more than 55% of which appear only once. The specimen was PBMCs. Source of these receptors: a woman aged 60-75 years in good health and CMV-seronegative.

The J gene is TRBJ2-3, the V gene TRBV6-6; 9 positions agree with TRBD2. Germline trimming cut 2 bases from V and 6 bases from J; bases unmatched to any gene: 6. The CDR3 spans 15 residues. The V gene's germline CDR1 is MNHNY and CDR2 SVGAGI (reference sequence). The DNA for the CDR3 is TGTGCCAGCAGTTACCAGGGACTAGCAGGGGATACGCAGTATTTT. Translated: CASSYQGLAGDTQYF.

The rearrangement links TRBV7-2 to TRBJ2-5; tentatively, D is TRBD1 (6 bases). CDR3 size: 12 residues. V lost 4 bases to trimming and J lost 11 bases, with 14 bases between them. Germline-derived CDR1 and CDR2 are SGHTA and FQGNSA. CDR3 sequence: CASSSGQSRQYF. CDR3 bases: TGTGCCAGCAGCTCGGGACAATCGAGGCAGTACTTC.

This clone was seen only a few times. The V gene is TRBV27, the J gene TRBJ2-2; 12 bases are a match to TRBD2. Losses at the gene ends were 3 bases for V and 0 bases for J; bases not matched to a gene: 8. The V gene's germline CDR1 is MNHEY and CDR2 SMNVEV (reference sequence). The CDR3 is 19 residues long. CDR3 loop: CASSFRSRTSGTNTGELFF. CDR3 sequence (DNA): TGTGCCAGCAGTTTCCGCTCTCGGACTAGCGGGACGAACACCGGGGAGCTGTTTTTT.

This clone was detected a few times. The rearrangement links TRBV7-9 to TRBJ2-5, with 11 bases fitting TRBD2. This CDR3 is built from 15 residues. The V segment lost 5 bases and the J segment 1 base; nucleotides outside the gene matches: 3. The germline V gene has CDR1 SEHNR and CDR2 FQNEAQ (reference sequence). In DNA form, the CDR3 reads TGTGCCAGCAGCCTCGGGACTAGCGGCCAAGAGACCCAGTACTTC. Translation: CASSLGTSGQETQYF.

The chain uses TRBV9 and TRBJ1-2, with D unresolved. CDR3 length: 14 amino acids. Germline assignment: CDR1 SGDLS and CDR2 YYNGEE. Trimming removed 0 bases from V and 6 bases from J, with 12 bases in between. For the CDR3, the DNA is TGTGCCAGCAGCGTAGATGGGCAGCCGGATGGCTACACCTTC. As protein: CASSVDGQPDGYTF.

The chain links TRBV6-1 to TRBJ1-5, with TRBD1 identical over 7 bases. The CDR3 runs 15 residues. With 6 bases clipped from V and 3 bases from J, the junction kept 8 bases outside the gene matches. CDR1 and CDR2 (germline): MNHNS, SASEGT. In DNA form, the CDR3 reads TGTGCCAGCAGATTGGGACAGACATTCAATCAGCCCCAGCATTTT. This encodes CASRLGQTFNQPQHF.

The chain combines TRBV6-4 with TRBJ2-3, with TRBD2 identical over 14 bases. The CDR3 totals 15 residues. Germline V gene lookup returns CDR1 MRHNA and CDR2 SNTAGT. V trimming: 6 bases; J trimming: 6 bases; junction bases outside the gene matches: 5. The CDR3 DNA reads TGTGCCAGCAGCCCGACTAGCGGGGGGGCGGATACGCAGTATTTT. Amino acids: CASSPTSGGADTQYF.

This chain uses TRBV6-1 with TRBJ1-2, with 11 nucleotides matching TRBD1. Germline loops: CDR1 MNHNS, CDR2 SASEGT. The CDR3 extends over 15 amino acids. Trimming at V came to 7 bases and at J to 3 bases, leaving 7 bases not matched to a gene. CDR3 in amino acids: CASILGQGADYGYTF. The CDR3 coding sequence is TGTGCCAGCATCCTTGGACAGGGGGCAGACTATGGCTACACCTTC.

J is TRBJ1-1 and V is TRBV5-1; 8 nucleotides match TRBD1. The junction had 11 bases not matched to a gene; V was cut back by 0 bases and J by 4 bases. Germline V gives CDR1 SGHRS, CDR2 YFSETQ. This CDR3 contains 17 residues. The CDR3 region has the DNA TGCGCCAGCAGCTTGGCGTTTCCAGGGGGCGGGGGCACTGAAGCTTTCTTT. It yields the protein CASSLAFPGGGGTEAFF.

This clone appeared a few times. The chain has TRBV10-1 and TRBJ1-5; D gene ambiguous. V was cut by 0 bases and J by 3 bases, with 12 bases left in between. The CDR3 sequence is 16 residues long. Germline loops: CDR1 WNHNN, CDR2 SYGVQD (reference sequence). CDR3 in amino acids: CASSESRCGYNQPQHF. CDR3 sequence (DNA): TGCGCCAGCAGTGAGTCCCGTTGCGGATACAATCAGCCCCAGCATTTT.

This chain joins TRBV4-1 and TRBJ2-7; 8 nucleotides match TRBD2. Trimming cost V 1 base and J 7 bases; bases outside gene matches: 6. The germline gives CDR1 MGHRA, CDR2 YSYEKL. The CDR3 has 14 residues. CDR3 sequence (DNA): TGCGCCAGCAGCCAAGGGACTAGCTCAAGGGAGCAGTACTTC. Its translation: CASSQGTSSREQYF.

J is TRBJ1-3 and V is TRBV19; TRBD1 is a possible D gene (6 bases). The V and J ends lost 5 bases and 4 bases respectively, with 15 bases between them. Germline CDR1 is LNHDA and CDR2 is SQIVND (reference sequence). This CDR3 has 15 amino acids. The CDR3, as DNA: TGTGCCAGTAGTGACAGGTCGGTTCCGGGAAACACCATATATTTT. Its translation is CASSDRSVPGNTIYF.

The chain uses TRBV6-1 and TRBJ1-3; D is unclear. This CDR3 is 11 amino acids long. Germline CDR1 is MNHNS and CDR2 is SASEGT. Between the trimmed V and J ends, which lost 7 bases and 4 bases, there was a span of 5 bases. The CDR3 DNA reads as TGTGCCAGCATACAGGGAAACACCATATATTTT. Encoded protein: CASIQGNTIYF.

The genes are TRBV29-1 and TRBJ2-1; 9 positions match TRBD2. Germline CDR1 SQVTM, CDR2 ANQGSEA. Trimming cost V 6 bases and J 4 bases; bases outside gene matches: 1. The CDR3 is 12 residues long. In DNA form, the CDR3 reads TGCAGCGTGACTAGCGGATACAATGAGCAGTTCTTC. This gives the protein CSVTSGYNEQFF.

The rearrangement links TRBV7-7 to TRBJ2-5, with 8 bases fitting TRBD2. V lost 5 bases and J lost 2; bases outside the gene matches: 4. This CDR3 comprises 14 residues. The germline gives CDR1 SSHAT, CDR2 FNYEAQ (reference sequence). The CDR3 protein is CASSRTSGQETQYF. The CDR3 bases are TGTGCCAGCAGCCGTACTAGCGGTCAAGAGACCCAGTACTTC. The full variable domain, in which reference TRBV7-7 and TRBJ2-5 provide the parts outside the CDR3, is GAGVSQSPRYKVTKRGQDVTLRCDPISSHATLYWYQQALGQGPEFLTYFNYEAQPDKSGLPSDRFSAERPEGSISTLTIQRTEQRDSAMYRCASSRTSGQETQYFGPGTRLLVL.

This rearrangement joins TRBV7-6 to TRBJ2-5; 9 positions agree with TRBD2. J gave up 0 bases and V 5 bases, and 7 bases lay outside the gene matches. CDR1 and CDR2 from the germline V gene are SGHVS and FNYEAQ. The CDR3 is 16 amino acids. CDR3 residues: CASSPFERGDQETQYF. The CDR3 coding sequence is TGTGCCAGCAGCCCTTTTGAGCGGGGGGACCAAGAGACCCAGTACTTC.

This clone was detected only a few times. The rearrangement joins TRBV7-9 to TRBJ2-1; TRBD2 agrees at 11 bases. The CDR3 contains 15 residues. CDR1 and CDR2 (germline): SEHNR, FQNEAQ (reference sequence). V shed 4 bases, J shed 6 bases, and the junction held 5 bases outside the gene matches. The CDR3 loop is CASSSTSGKANEQFF. The CDR3 bases are TGTGCCAGCAGCTCGACTAGCGGGAAAGCCAATGAGCAGTTCTTC.

The chain carries TRBV7-8 and TRBJ1-2; tentatively, D is TRBD1 (5 bases). Germline loops: CDR1 SGHVS, CDR2 FQNEAQ. V lost 0 bases and J 2 bases, leaving 16 bases between the germline ends. CDR3 length: 17 residues. CDR3 loop: CASSLAGGGGANYGYTF. In DNA, the CDR3 is TGTGCCAGCAGCTTAGCGGGGGGTGGGGGAGCGAACTATGGCTACACCTTC.

With respect to this clone: The same CDR3 also results from other DNA sequences found in this sample. The chain is built from TRBV6-5 and TRBJ1-5; TRBD1 aligns across 9 bases. Germline values: CDR1 MNHEY, CDR2 SVGAGI. Germline trimming cut 6 bases from V and 2 bases from J; bases unmatched to any gene: 2. The CDR3 loop spans 14 amino acids. CDR3 nucleotide sequence: TGTGCCAGCAGCACAGGGGGCGGCAATCAGCCCCAGCATTTT. Translation gives CASSTGGGNQPQHF.

This chain uses TRBV5-6 with TRBJ2-7, with TRBD2 matching 9 bases. V was pared by 0 bases and J by 3 bases, with 4 bases of the junction left unmatched. The CDR3 is 15 amino acids. Per the germline V gene, CDR1 is SGHDT and CDR2 is YYEEEE. The CDR3, as DNA: TGTGCCAGCAGCTTGGGACTAGCGGAGCGCTACGAGCAGTACTTC. Protein sequence: CASSLGLAERYEQYF. The variable domain in full, completed from reference TRBV5-6 and TRBJ2-7, reads DAGVTQSPTHLIKTRGQQVTLRCSPKSGHDTVSWYQQALGQGPQFIFQYYEEEERQRGNFPDRFSGHQFPNYSSELNVNALLLGDSALYLCASSLGLAERYEQYFGPGTRLTVT.

The V gene is TRBV6-1, the J gene TRBJ1-6, with D tentatively TRBD1 (5 bases). V dropped 11 bases and J dropped 6 bases, with 14 bases sitting between them. Germline V gene data show CDR1 as MNHNS and CDR2 as SASEGT. The CDR3 spans 13 residues. CDR3 sequence (DNA): TGTGCCGGAAGTGACAGATTTAATTCACCCCTCCACTTT. It encodes CAGSDRFNSPLHF.

In its sample, this clone was seen a few times. The V gene is TRBV6-6, the J gene TRBJ2-1, with 10 bases lining up with TRBD2. Germline V gene data show CDR1 as MNHNY and CDR2 as SVGAGI (reference sequence). This CDR3 is built from 15 residues. Germline trimming cut 5 bases from V and 0 bases from J; bases unmatched to any gene: 1. CDR3 protein: CASSASGSSYNEQFF. DNA of the CDR3: TGTGCCAGCAGTGCTAGCGGGAGCTCCTACAATGAGCAGTTCTTC.

This clone was observed a handful of times. This chain joins TRBV5-6 and TRBJ2-6, with 8 bases identical to TRBD1. The CDR3 consists of 17 residues. The junction had 7 bases not matched to a gene; V was cut back by 5 bases and J by 0 bases. CDR1 SGHDT and CDR2 YYEEEE come from the germline V gene. CDR3 in DNA: TGTGCCAGCAGTTCCCAGGGGGCAGTCTCTGGGGCCAACGTCCTGACTTTC. As protein: CASSSQGAVSGANVLTF.

This clone has only a few counts. The J gene is TRBJ1-3, the V gene TRBV5-6; 9 nucleotides agree with TRBD1. Germline V gene lookup returns CDR1 SGHDT and CDR2 YYEEEE. Unmatched junction bases numbered 6, after V lost 4 bases and J lost 4 bases. There are 15 residues in the CDR3. The CDR3 protein is CASSPTGGEGNTIYF. CDR3 DNA sequence: TGTGCCAGCAGCCCCACAGGGGGCGAAGGAAACACCATATATTTT.

This clone was found a few times. This chain connects TRBV5-5 to TRBJ1-2; possible D gene TRBD1, 6 bases. This CDR3 is built from 14 residues. V lost 3 bases to trimming and J lost 8 bases, with 17 bases between them. Germline V gene sequence: CDR1 SGHKS, CDR2 YYEKEE (reference sequence). CDR3 region: CASSSPGGASGYTF. The CDR3 nucleotides are TGTGCCAGCAGCTCCCCCGGGGGGGCCAGCGGCTACACCTTC.

This sequence joins TRBV15 and TRBJ2-1, with D maybe TRBD1 (6 bases). Germline V gives CDR1 LNHNV, CDR2 YYDKDF (reference sequence). The V end lost 3 bases, the J end lost 0 bases, and 12 bases lay between the germline ends. The CDR3 loop spans 16 amino acids. The CDR3 DNA reads as TGTGCCACCAGCAGGGCCAGACAGGACTCCTACAATGAGCAGTTCTTC. This encodes CATSRARQDSYNEQFF.

CDR3 nucleotide sequence: TGTGCCAGCAGTGAAGAGGTGTCGGGGGGGACCCAGTACTTC. It yields the protein CASSEEVSGGTQYF. The J gene is TRBJ2-5, the V gene TRBV6-1; 7 bases fit TRBD2. V lost 1 base, J lost 7 bases, and 6 bases stayed unmatched. Germline V gene data show CDR1 as MNHNS and CDR2 as SASEGT. This CDR3 region has 14 residues.

The V call is TRBV6-5, the J call TRBJ2-7; the match to TRBD1 covers 9 bases. The CDR3 extends over 13 amino acids. V shed 6 bases, J shed 5 bases, and the junction held 5 bases outside the gene matches. CDR1 is MNHEY, CDR2 SVGAGI, per germline. CDR3 nucleotide sequence: TGTGCCAGCAGGATCCGGGACAGGGACGAGCAGTACTTC. It is translated as CASRIRDRDEQYF.

The J gene is TRBJ2-5, the V gene TRBV7-2; a weak D match, TRBD2 (5 bases). The CDR3 loop spans 13 amino acids. Trimming pared 3 bases from V and 5 bases from J, leaving 10 bases between. CDR1 is SGHTA and CDR2 is FQGNSA in the germline V gene. CDR3 DNA: TGTGCCAGCAGCTTCGGACGAGGGGAGACCCAGTACTTC. Translating gives CASSFGRGETQYF.

This clone was observed a handful of times. Other DNA sequences within the sample encode an identical CDR3. V and J are TRBV11-2 and TRBJ2-7; 7 nucleotides agree with TRBD2. The CDR3 consists of 14 residues. Germline-derived CDR1 and CDR2 are SGHAT and FQNNGV. V shed 1 base and J 3 bases; nucleotides not matched to a gene: 3. As DNA, the CDR3 is TGTGCCAGCAGCTTAGTCCGCGGGGGCTACGAGCAGTACTTC. This sequence encodes CASSLVRGGYEQYF.

This sequence joins TRBV7-2 and TRBJ2-2; D is uncertain. Germline CDR1 and CDR2: SGHTA and FQGNSA. Trimming removed 5 bases from V and 7 bases from J, with 8 bases in between. The CDR3 runs 12 residues. CDR3 sequence reads: CASSPRVGELFF. The CDR3 coding sequence is TGTGCCAGCAGCCCCCGGGTCGGGGAGCTGTTTTTT. The full variable domain, its missing parts supplied by reference TRBV7-2 and TRBJ2-2, is GAGVSQSPSNKVTEKGKDVELRCDPISGHTALYWYRQSLGQGLEFLIYFQGNSAPDKSGLPSDRFSAERTGGSVSTLTIQRTQQEDSAVYLCASSPRVGELFFGEGSRLTVL.

The rearrangement uses TRBV5-6 and TRBJ1-1; a weak D match, TRBD1 (5 bases). CDR1 SGHDT and CDR2 YYEEEE come from the germline V gene. This CDR3 has 15 residues. V was cut by 0 bases and J by 10 bases, with 19 bases left in between. CDR3 sequence reads: CASSLDGDSGRRAFF. CDR3 bases: TGTGCCAGCAGCTTGGACGGGGACTCCGGCCGTCGAGCTTTCTTT.